One sample yielded the 24 T cell receptor beta chains listed below, sequenced in a study of blood T cell repertoires in COVID-19. Assay: immunoSEQ multiplex PCR; the TCRdb copy retains only in-frame clones and omits some. The sample contains roughly 250,000 clones, 70% to 85% of which appear only once. Sequencing used peripheral blood. The receptors were sampled from a woman aged 80 or over with acute or convalescent COVID-19.

V usage is TRBV7-2 and J usage is TRBJ1-2; 11 nucleotides match TRBD1. Germline loops: CDR1 SGHTA, CDR2 FQGNSA. The CDR3 extends over 13 amino acids. V was pared by 4 bases and J by 7 bases, with 2 bases of the junction left unmatched. In nucleotides, the CDR3 is TGTGCCAGCAGCTCGGGACAGGGGGGTGGCTACACCTTC. This sequence encodes CASSSGQGGGYTF.

V usage is TRBV14 and J usage is TRBJ1-1; no clear D gene. CDR3 size: 14 residues. V gave up 0 bases and J gave up 1 base, with 6 bases separating them. Germline assignment: CDR1 SGHDN and CDR2 FVKESK. In DNA form, the CDR3 reads TGTGCCAGCAGCCAAGAGATGGCGAACACTGAAGCTTTCTTT. The encoded protein is CASSQEMANTEAFF.

V and J are TRBV6-2 or TRBV6-3 and TRBJ1-1; D gene uncertain. Germline CDR1 and CDR2: MNHEY and SVGEGT. The CDR3 is 14 residues long. V was clipped by 2 bases and J by 5 bases, with 12 bases between them. The CDR3 DNA sequence: TGTGCCAGCAGTTACAATGGAGATACAACTGAAGCTTTCTTT. This codes for CASSYNGDTTEAFF.

The J gene is TRBJ1-6, the V gene TRBV7-8, with a possible D match to TRBD1 (6 bases). Germline values: CDR1 SGHVS, CDR2 FQNEAQ. Trimming took 5 bases from V and 7 from J, leaving 9 bases between them. This CDR3 comprises 13 residues. CDR3 coding DNA: TGTGCCAGCAGCCCGGGACACAATTCACCCCTCCACTTT. Its translation: CASSPGHNSPLHF.

The V and J genes are TRBV23-1 and TRBJ2-7, with D possibly TRBD1 on 5 matching bases. TRBV23-1 counts as an open reading frame of uncertain function. V shed 6 bases and J shed 0 bases, with 9 bases lying between them. The CDR3 totals 13 residues. CDR3 loop: CASSRTSSYEQYF. The CDR3 DNA reads TGCGCCAGCAGCCGGACAAGCTCCTACGAGCAGTACTTC.

This chain uses TRBV3-1 (or the pseudogene TRBV3-2) with TRBJ1-1; D might be TRBD1 (6 bases). Per germline, CDR1 LGHDT and CDR2 YNNKEL (reference sequence). This CDR3 is 15 amino acids long. Trimming cost V 1 base and J 6 bases, with 15 bases left between them. The CDR3 DNA is TGTGCCAGCAGCCAAGCAAACAGGGTGGGCGCTGAAGCTTTCTTT. It specifies CASSQANRVGAEAFF.

The V call is TRBV7-2, the J call TRBJ1-6; 8 bases are a match to TRBD1. The CDR3 extends over 15 amino acids. In germline, CDR1 is SGHTA, CDR2 FQGNSA. V was pared by 5 bases and J by 8 bases, with 8 bases of the junction left unmatched. In DNA form, the CDR3 reads TGTGCCAGCAGCCCCAGGGGGCCGGTGGATTCACCCCTCCACTTT. Protein sequence: CASSPRGPVDSPLHF. The whole variable domain, remainder taken from reference TRBV7-2 and TRBJ1-6, is GAGVSQSPSNKVTEKGKDVELRCDPISGHTALYWYRQSLGQGLEFLIYFQGNSAPDKSGLPSDRFSAERTGGSVSTLTIQRTQQEDSAVYLCASSPRGPVDSPLHFGNGTRLTVT.

The genes are TRBV6-4 and TRBJ2-3; 8 bases are shared with TRBD2. J was trimmed by 0 bases and V by 3 bases; bases with no gene match: 11. The CDR3 runs to 18 residues. Germline loops: CDR1 MRHNA, CDR2 SNTAGT. CDR3 amino acids: CASSDRGGGKTSTDTQYF. The CDR3 nucleotides are TGTGCCAGCAGTGATCGAGGCGGGGGGAAGACTAGCACAGATACGCAGTATTTT.

The J gene is TRBJ1-1, the V gene TRBV5-1; tentative D call: TRBD1 (5 bases). Germline V lookup: CDR1 SGHRS, CDR2 YFSETQ. V was cut by 1 base and J by 0 bases, with 7 bases left in between. This CDR3 contains 14 residues. The CDR3 loop is CASSLTGLNTEAFF. For the CDR3, the DNA is TGCGCCAGCAGCTTGACAGGTTTGAACACTGAAGCTTTCTTT. Drawing the rest from reference TRBV5-1 and TRBJ1-1, the complete variable domain is KAGVTQTPRYLIKTRGQQVTLSCSPISGHRSVSWYQQTPGQGLQFLFEYFSETQRNKGNFPGRFSGRQFSNSRSEMNVSTLELGDSALYLCASSLTGLNTEAFFGQGTRLTVV.

The V gene is TRBV7-2, the J gene TRBJ2-1, with 9 positions matching TRBD2. The CDR3 length is 16 residues. The V and J ends lost 5 bases and 4 bases, in that order; junction bases with no gene match: 9. In germline, CDR1 is SGHTA, CDR2 FQGNSA. DNA of the CDR3: TGTGCCAGCAGCCCAGCAGCGGGGGGTTCGTACAATGAGCAGTTCTTC. Translation gives CASSPAAGGSYNEQFF.

This chain links TRBV4-1 with TRBJ2-7, with TRBD2 matching 9 bases. Unmatched junction bases numbered 11, after V lost 0 bases and J lost 2 bases. The germline gives CDR1 MGHRA, CDR2 YSYEKL. This CDR3 has 18 amino acids. The DNA of the CDR3 is TGCGCCAGCAGCCAAGAGGTCGGAGCGGGAGGTCGGGCCTACGAGCAGTACTTC. Its translation is CASSQEVGAGGRAYEQYF.

This clone showed up just once. The chain recombines TRBV6-5 with TRBJ1-2, with TRBD1 as a possible D gene (5 bases). With 6 bases removed from V and 6 bases from J, the gap between germline ends came to 17 bases. The CDR3 contains 14 residues. Germline CDR1 reads MNHEY; CDR2 reads SVGAGI. Here the CDR3 reads CASSFHSQGNGYTF. The DNA for the CDR3 is TGTGCCAGCAGCTTTCATTCGCAGGGTAATGGCTACACCTTC.

The gene calls are TRBV28 and TRBJ2-5, with a weak D call TRBD2 (6 bases). In germline, CDR1 is MDHEN, CDR2 SYDVKM. V was cut by 7 bases and J by 5 bases, with 11 bases left in between. The CDR3 contains 12 residues. The CDR3 loop reads CASTAGRETQYF. Here the CDR3 DNA reads TGTGCCAGCACGGCGGGAAGGGAGACCCAGTACTTC. The whole variable domain, filled in from reference TRBV28 and TRBJ2-5, reads DVKVTQSSRYLVKRTGEKVFLECVQDMDHENMFWYRQDPGLGLRLIYFSYDVKMKEKGDIPEGYSVSREKKERFSLILESASTNQTSMYLCASTAGRETQYFGPGTRLLVL.

J is TRBJ2-3 and V is TRBV18; D is unresolved. The germline V and J ends were trimmed by 1 base and 2 bases, with 7 bases remaining between them. Germline CDR1 reads KGHSH; CDR2 reads LQKENI. The CDR3 extends over 14 amino acids. The CDR3 DNA is TGTGCCAGCTCACCACAGGCGGTCACAGATACGCAGTATTTT. Its protein product is CASSPQAVTDTQYF.

J is TRBJ2-1 and V is TRBV5-1; 11 positions match TRBD2. The V gene end was trimmed by 5 bases and the J gene end by 2 bases; junction bases not matched to a gene: 12. The V gene's germline CDR1 is SGHRS and CDR2 YFSETQ. There are 18 residues in the CDR3. The CDR3 sequence is CASSFGTSGRGAYNEQFF. CDR3 coding DNA: TGCGCCAGCAGTTTCGGGACTAGCGGACGAGGGGCCTACAATGAGCAGTTCTTC.

This chain joins TRBV7-3 and TRBJ1-1; 12 bases map to TRBD1. The V gene end was trimmed by 5 bases and the J gene end by 7 bases; junction bases not matched to a gene: 5. This CDR3 has 14 residues. Germline-derived CDR1 and CDR2 are SGHTA and FQGTGA. CDR3 sequence (DNA): TGTGCCAGCAGCCGGGACAGGGGGCGAAATGAAGCTTTCTTT. Translation gives CASSRDRGRNEAFF.

This clone showed up just once. This chain connects TRBV5-6 to TRBJ1-5; 10 bases fit TRBD1. The CDR3 has 16 residues. The J segment lost 5 bases and the V segment lost 4 bases, leaving 9 bases of the junction unmatched. CDR1 and CDR2 (germline): SGHDT, YYEEEE. The CDR3 DNA reads TGTGCCAGCAGCCGTACCGGGACAGGGGCTTATCAGCCCCAGCATTTT. Encoded protein: CASSRTGTGAYQPQHF. Full variable domain (remainder filled in from reference TRBV5-6 and TRBJ1-5): DAGVTQSPTHLIKTRGQQVTLRCSPKSGHDTVSWYQQALGQGPQFIFQYYEEEERQRGNFPDRFSGHQFPNYSSELNVNALLLGDSALYLCASSRTGTGAYQPQHFGDGTRLSIL.

The chain uses TRBV6-2 or TRBV6-3 and TRBJ2-7; D possibly corresponds to TRBD2 (6 bases). The germline CDR1 and CDR2 sequences are MNHEY and SVGEGT. Trimming left V 2 bases short and J 3 bases short, with 17 bases between. The CDR3 has 16 amino acids. The CDR3 DNA follows: TGTGCCAGCAGTTACGACCTAGCGAAGAGCTTCTACGAGCAGTACTTC. Translation gives CASSYDLAKSFYEQYF.

This sequence joins TRBV4-2 and TRBJ1-5, with 7 bases matching TRBD1. J was trimmed by 3 bases and V by 7 bases; bases with no gene match: 15. Germline CDR1 and CDR2: LGHNA and YNFKEQ. The CDR3 totals 17 residues. The CDR3 DNA sequence: TGTGCCAGCACGGAGGGTTCCGGGACAGAAGTCAATCAGCCCCAGCATTTT. This gives the protein CASTEGSGTEVNQPQHF.

The chain joins TRBV7-2 to TRBJ2-7; weak D call: TRBD1 (6 bases). Germline V CDR1 and CDR2: SGHTA, FQGNSA. Deletions cut 5 bases from V and 4 bases from J, with 18 bases between. There are 15 residues in the CDR3. CDR3 sequence (DNA): TGTGCCAGCAGCCCGCAGGGGAACTCAGGTTACGAGCAGTACTTC. It specifies CASSPQGNSGYEQYF.

In this sample, this clone turned up a few times. V is TRBV19 and J is TRBJ2-5, with 7 bases identical to TRBD2. V was pared by 2 bases and J by 3 bases, with 0 bases of the junction left unmatched. CDR3 length: 13 amino acids. Per germline, CDR1 LNHDA and CDR2 SQIVND (reference sequence). Here the CDR3 DNA reads TGTGCCAGTAGTATAAGCGGGAAAGAGACCCAGTACTTC. It encodes CASSISGKETQYF. The whole variable domain, remainder taken from reference TRBV19 and TRBJ2-5, is DGGITQSPKYLFRKEGQNVTLSCEQNLNHDAMYWYRQDPGQGLRLIYYSQIVNDFQKGDIAEGYSVSREKKESFPLTVTSAQKNPTAFYLCASSISGKETQYFGPGTRLLVL.

This chain links TRBV12-3 or TRBV12-4 with TRBJ1-3, with no clear D. Trimming took 3 bases from V and 8 from J, leaving 8 bases between them. The CDR3 is 12 residues long. This CDR3 reads CASSFYPDTIYF. Written as DNA, the CDR3 is TGTGCCAGCAGTTTCTACCCCGACACCATATATTTT.

V gene TRBV29-1 combines with J gene TRBJ2-1; D unclear. V was trimmed by 3 bases and J by 0 bases, leaving 9 bases between them. The CDR3 has 14 amino acids. Germline lookup yields CDR1 SQVTM and CDR2 ANQGSEA. In DNA form, the CDR3 reads TGCAGCGTTGACATGCAGCGCTCCTACAATGAGCAGTTCTTC. It yields the protein CSVDMQRSYNEQFF.

The chain carries TRBV4-3 and TRBJ2-7; perhaps TRBD1 as D (6 bases). The germline V gene has CDR1 LGHNA and CDR2 YSLEER. V was shortened by 0 bases and J by 4 bases, with 10 bases between the two germline ends. This CDR3 is built from 14 residues. As DNA, the CDR3 is TGCGCCAGCAGCCAAGAGTTGGGGGCGTACGAGCAGTACTTC. Amino acids: CASSQELGAYEQYF.